A selection of T cell receptor beta chains follows, all from one sample in a study of control samples from healthy donors and cancer patients. Assay used: immunoSEQ multiplex PCR; TCRdb lists only in-frame clones, some missing. The sample consists of 98,000 or so clones, about 79% of them appearing once. Specimen: blood. These receptors all come from a woman aged 25-40 years in good health. Both conserved end residues are part of each CDR3. A D gene is named only where the DNA matches it firmly. Where a row states a size, it is once, few, many or the class of an expanded clone; other rows omit it.

j_gene,v_gene,abundance,d_gene,CDR3nt,CDR3aa
TRBJ2-5,TRBV30,-,-,TGTGCCTGGAGACCTGCCTCCGGGACCCAGTACTTC,CAWRPASGTQYF
TRBJ1-1,TRBV10-3,-,-,TGTGCCATCAGTGGGTCGAACACTGAAGCTTTCTTT,CAISGSNTEAFF
TRBJ1-5,TRBV5-6,few,-,TGTGCCAGCAGCTCGCGGGGGTTCAATCAGCCCCAGCATTTT,CASSSRGFNQPQHF
TRBJ2-3,TRBV4-1,many,TRBD2,TGCGCCAGCAGCCTCCGAACCCTAGCGGGGGACCTCACAGATACGCAGTATTTT,CASSLRTLAGDLTDTQYF
TRBJ2-7,TRBV6-5,-,-,TGTGCCAGCAGAAAGACAGAGGAGGCCTACGAGCAGTACTTC,CASRKTEEAYEQYF
TRBJ1-4,TRBV2,-,-,TGTGCCACCAAGAGGGGGGAAAATAGAGAAAAACTGTTTTTT,CATKRGENREKLFF
TRBJ2-7,TRBV27,-,-,TGTGCCAGCAGTGCAAACCACAGGGTTTCCGAGCAGTACTTC,CASSANHRVSEQYF
TRBJ2-7,TRBV14,-,TRBD1,TGTGCCAGCAGCCGGGGACAGGGGACCTACGAGCAGTACTTC,CASSRGQGTYEQYF
TRBJ2-5,TRBV6-5,-,TRBD2,TGTGCCAGCAGCCCGGGACTAGCGGTGGGGACCCAGTACTTC,CASSPGLAVGTQYF
TRBJ1-6,TRBV15,-,-,TGTGCCACCAGCAGAGATCAGGGGCAGAATTCACCCCTCCACTTT,CATSRDQGQNSPLHF
TRBJ2-7,TRBV19,-,-,TGTGCCAGTAGTACCGGGACAGCGGGCTACGAGCAGTACTTC,CASSTGTAGYEQYF
TRBJ1-1,TRBV6-4,few,TRBD1,TGTGCCAGCACCGTCGAGGGACAGGAGAACACTGAAGCTTTCTTT,CASTVEGQENTEAFF
TRBJ1-1,TRBV6-5,-,-,TGTGCCAGCAGTCGGAGAACAGGGCTGGCTGAAGCTTTCTTT,CASSRRTGLAEAFF
TRBJ2-3,TRBV18,-,-,TGTGCCAGCTCACCAACTTCCGGGGGCCGAGGCACAGATACGCAGTATTTT,CASSPTSGGRGTDTQYF
TRBJ2-5,TRBV2,-,TRBD2,TGTGCCAGCAGTGCGACGCGGGGTCAGAGGCGACTAGCGGGGGATCGTGGGAAGACCCAGTACTTC,CASSATRGQRRLAGDRGKTQYF
TRBJ2-3,TRBV4-1,-,-,TGCGCCAGCAGCCAAGATCTGATCTCTGCGCAGTATTTT,CASSQDLISAQYF
TRBJ1-3,TRBV30,-,-,TGTGCCTGGAGTAGGGGGGAGGACACCATATATTTT,CAWSRGEDTIYF
TRBJ1-5,TRBV30,-,-,TGTGCCTGGAACCGCCTACCGAATCAGCCCCAGCATTTT,CAWNRLPNQPQHF
TRBJ2-1,TRBV12-3/TRBV12-4,-,-,TGTGCCAGCAGTTTAGCGCGAAATGAGCAGTTCTTC,CASSLARNEQFF
TRBJ1-1,TRBV14,-,-,TGTGCCAGCAGCCAGGGGATCGGGGCGAACACTGAAGCTTTCTTT,CASSQGIGANTEAFF
TRBJ1-2,TRBV29-1,few,-,TGCAGCGTTGAGGACAGTAACTATGGCTACACCTTC,CSVEDSNYGYTF
TRBJ1-1,TRBV5-1,-,-,TGCGCCAGCAGCGAATTCTCGGGAGGTGAAGCTTTCTTT,CASSEFSGGEAFF
TRBJ2-7,TRBV24-1,few,-,TGTGCCACCAGTGATTGGGGACAATCAGAGCAGTACTTC,CATSDWGQSEQYF
TRBJ2-5,TRBV6-5,-,-,TGTGCCAGCAGTTACACCGGGACAACCCTCCAAGAGACCCAGTACTTC,CASSYTGTTLQETQYF
TRBJ1-5,TRBV19,once,-,TGTGCCAGTAGTGGTCAGTACAATCAGCCCCAGCATTTT,CASSGQYNQPQHF
TRBJ1-5,TRBV19,-,-,TGTGCCAGCTCTATAATGGGGGCAGGTGTAAGTCAGCCCCAGCATTTT,CASSIMGAGVSQPQHF
TRBJ1-1,TRBV10-3,few,-,TGTGCCATCATGGGGGACACCTGGAACACTGAAGCTTTCTTT,CAIMGDTWNTEAFF
TRBJ2-7,TRBV3-1/TRBV3-2,many,TRBD1,TGTGCCAGCAGCCGCCGACCGAGACAGGGATCCGAGCAGTACTTC,CASSRRPRQGSEQYF